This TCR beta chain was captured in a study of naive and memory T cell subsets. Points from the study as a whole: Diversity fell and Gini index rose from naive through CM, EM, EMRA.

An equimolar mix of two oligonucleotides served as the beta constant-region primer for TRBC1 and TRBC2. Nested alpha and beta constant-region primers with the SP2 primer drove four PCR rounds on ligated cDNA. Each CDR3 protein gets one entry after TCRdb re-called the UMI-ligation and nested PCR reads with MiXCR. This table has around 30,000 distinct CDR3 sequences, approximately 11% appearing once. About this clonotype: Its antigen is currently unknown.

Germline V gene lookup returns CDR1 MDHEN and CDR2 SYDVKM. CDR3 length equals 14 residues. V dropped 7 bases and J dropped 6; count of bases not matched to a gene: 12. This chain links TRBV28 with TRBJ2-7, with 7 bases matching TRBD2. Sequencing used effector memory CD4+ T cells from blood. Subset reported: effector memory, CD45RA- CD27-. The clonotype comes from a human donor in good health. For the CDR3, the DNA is TGTGCCAGCAAAAGGGGAGGGTCTAGCGCCGAGCAGTACTTC. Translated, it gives CASKRGGSSAEQYF.